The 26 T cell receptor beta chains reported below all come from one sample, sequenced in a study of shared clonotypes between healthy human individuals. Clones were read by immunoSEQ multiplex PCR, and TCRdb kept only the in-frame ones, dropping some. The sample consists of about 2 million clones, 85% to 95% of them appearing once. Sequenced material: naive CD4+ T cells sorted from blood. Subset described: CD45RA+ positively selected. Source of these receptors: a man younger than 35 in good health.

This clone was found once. In DNA, the CDR3 is TGTGCCAGCAGTTTATATCTAGCCCCCACAGATACGCAGTATTTT. Residues: CASSLYLAPTDTQYF. The chain carries TRBV27 and TRBJ2-3; possible D gene TRBD2, 5 bases. CDR3 length: 15 residues. CDR1 is MNHEY, CDR2 SMNVEV, per germline (reference sequence). Trimming pared 1 base from V and 2 bases from J, leaving 10 bases between.

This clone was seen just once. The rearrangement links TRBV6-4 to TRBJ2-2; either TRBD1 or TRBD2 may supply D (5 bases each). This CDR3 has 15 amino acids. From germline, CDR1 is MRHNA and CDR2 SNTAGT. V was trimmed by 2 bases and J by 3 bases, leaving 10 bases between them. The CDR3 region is CASSDRDGYTGELFF. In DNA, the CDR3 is TGTGCCAGCAGTGACCGGGACGGCTACACCGGGGAGCTGTTTTTT.

DNA of the CDR3: TGCGCCAGCGCAGTAACCTACAGGGTCGGAATCGATGAGCAGTTCTTC. Translation gives CASAVTYRVGIDEQFF. The chain recombines TRBV4-1 with TRBJ2-1, with D possibly matching TRBD1 (6 bases). V dropped 8 bases and J dropped 8 bases, with 25 bases sitting between them. The CDR3 is 16 amino acids. Germline CDR1 is MGHRA and CDR2 is YSYEKL.

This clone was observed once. CDR3 sequence (DNA): TGTGCCAGCAGCGCCTGGGACAGCGCCAACTATGGCTACACCTTC. Translating it yields CASSAWDSANYGYTF. The chain uses TRBV9 and TRBJ1-2, with TRBD1 matching 7 bases. Germline V gene sequence: CDR1 SGDLS, CDR2 YYNGEE. V was clipped by 3 bases and J by 2 bases; unmatched bases: 7. This CDR3 spans 15 amino acids.

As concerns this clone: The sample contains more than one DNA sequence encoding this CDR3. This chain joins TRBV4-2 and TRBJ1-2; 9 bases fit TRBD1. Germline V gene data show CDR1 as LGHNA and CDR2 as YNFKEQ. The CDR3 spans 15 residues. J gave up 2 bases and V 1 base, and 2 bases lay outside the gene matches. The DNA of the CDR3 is TGTGCCAGCAGCCAAGGGGGACAGGGCAACTATGGCTACACCTTC. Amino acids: CASSQGGQGNYGYTF.

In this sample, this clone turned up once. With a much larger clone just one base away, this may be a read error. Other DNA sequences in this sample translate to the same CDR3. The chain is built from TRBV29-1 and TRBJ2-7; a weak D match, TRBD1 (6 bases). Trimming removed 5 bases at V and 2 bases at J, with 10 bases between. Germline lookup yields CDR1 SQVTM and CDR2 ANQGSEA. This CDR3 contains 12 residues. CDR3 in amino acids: CSVRDTPYEQYF. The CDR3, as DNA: TGCAGCGTTCGGGACACTCCCTACGAGCAGTACTTC.

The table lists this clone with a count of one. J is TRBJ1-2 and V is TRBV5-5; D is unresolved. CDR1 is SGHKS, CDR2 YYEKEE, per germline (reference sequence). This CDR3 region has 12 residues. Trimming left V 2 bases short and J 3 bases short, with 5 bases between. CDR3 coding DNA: TGTGCCAGCAGCTTCCAGGACTATGGCTACACCTTC. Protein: CASSFQDYGYTF.

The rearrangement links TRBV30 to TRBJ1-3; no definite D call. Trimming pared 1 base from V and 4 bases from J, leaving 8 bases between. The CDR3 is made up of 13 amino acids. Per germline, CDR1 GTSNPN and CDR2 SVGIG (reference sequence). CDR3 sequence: CAWSDGVGNTIYF. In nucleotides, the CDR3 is TGTGCCTGGAGTGACGGGGTCGGAAACACCATATATTTT.

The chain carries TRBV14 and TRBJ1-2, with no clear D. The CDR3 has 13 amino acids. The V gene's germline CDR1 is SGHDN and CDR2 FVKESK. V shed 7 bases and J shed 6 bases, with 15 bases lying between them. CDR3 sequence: CASTEFPLNGYTF. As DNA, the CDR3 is TGTGCCAGCACCGAATTTCCCCTGAATGGCTACACCTTC.

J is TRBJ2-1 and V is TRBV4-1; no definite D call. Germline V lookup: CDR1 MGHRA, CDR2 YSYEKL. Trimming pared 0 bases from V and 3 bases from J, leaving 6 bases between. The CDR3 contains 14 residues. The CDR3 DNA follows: TGCGCCAGCAGCCAAGATGCGAACTACAATGAGCAGTTCTTC. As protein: CASSQDANYNEQFF.

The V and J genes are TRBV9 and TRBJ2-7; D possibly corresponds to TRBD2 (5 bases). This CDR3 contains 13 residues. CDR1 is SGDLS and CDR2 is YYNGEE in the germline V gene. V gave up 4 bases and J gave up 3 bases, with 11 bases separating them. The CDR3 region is CASSLGGFYEQYF. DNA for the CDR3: TGTGCCAGCAGCCTTGGAGGTTTCTACGAGCAGTACTTC.

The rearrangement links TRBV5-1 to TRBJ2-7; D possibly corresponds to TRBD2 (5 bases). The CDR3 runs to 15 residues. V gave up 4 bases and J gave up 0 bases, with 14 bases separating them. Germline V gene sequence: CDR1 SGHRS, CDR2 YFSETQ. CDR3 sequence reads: CASSHEVGASYEQYF. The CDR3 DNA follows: TGCGCCAGCAGCCACGAAGTGGGAGCCTCCTACGAGCAGTACTTC.

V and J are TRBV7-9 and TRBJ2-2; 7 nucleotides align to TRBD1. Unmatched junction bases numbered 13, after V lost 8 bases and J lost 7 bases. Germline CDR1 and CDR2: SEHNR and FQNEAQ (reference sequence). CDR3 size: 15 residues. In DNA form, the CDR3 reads TGTGCCAGCTGTCGAGAAAGGGGGCACGGCGGGGAGCTGTTTTTT. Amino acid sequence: CASCRERGHGGELFF.

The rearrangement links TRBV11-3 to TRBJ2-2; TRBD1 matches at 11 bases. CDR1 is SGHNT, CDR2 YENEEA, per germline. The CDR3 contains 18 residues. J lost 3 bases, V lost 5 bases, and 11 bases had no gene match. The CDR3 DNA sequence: TGTGCCAGCAGCCCTAGCCCGGGGACAGGGGGATACACCGGGGAGCTGTTTTTT. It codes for CASSPSPGTGGYTGELFF.

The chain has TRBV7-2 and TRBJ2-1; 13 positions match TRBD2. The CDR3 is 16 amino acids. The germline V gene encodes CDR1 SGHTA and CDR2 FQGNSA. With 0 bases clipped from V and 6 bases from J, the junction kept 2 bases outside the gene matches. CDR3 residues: CASSLATSGRANEQFF. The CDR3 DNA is TGTGCCAGCAGCTTAGCAACTAGCGGGAGGGCCAATGAGCAGTTCTTC.

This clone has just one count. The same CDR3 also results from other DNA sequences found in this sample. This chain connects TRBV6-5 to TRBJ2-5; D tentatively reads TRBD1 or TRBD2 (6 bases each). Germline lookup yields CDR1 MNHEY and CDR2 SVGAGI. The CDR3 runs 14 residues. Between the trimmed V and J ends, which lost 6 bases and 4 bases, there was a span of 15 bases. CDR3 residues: CASRPGGGRETQYF. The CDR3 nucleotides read TGTGCCAGCAGACCCGGTGGGGGGCGAGAGACCCAGTACTTC.

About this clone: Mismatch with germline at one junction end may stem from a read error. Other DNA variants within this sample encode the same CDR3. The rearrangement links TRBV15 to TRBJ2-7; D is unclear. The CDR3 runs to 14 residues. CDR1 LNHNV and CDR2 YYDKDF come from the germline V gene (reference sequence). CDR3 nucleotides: TGTGCCACCAGCCGAGATCTGGGATCCTACGAGCAGTACTTC. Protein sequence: CATSRDLGSYEQYF.

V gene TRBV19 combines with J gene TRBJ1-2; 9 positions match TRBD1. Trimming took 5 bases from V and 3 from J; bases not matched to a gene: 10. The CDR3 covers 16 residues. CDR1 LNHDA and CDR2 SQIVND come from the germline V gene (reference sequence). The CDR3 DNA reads TGTGCCAGTAGTCTTGCGGACAGGGGAAGGGACTATGGCTACACCTTC. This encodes CASSLADRGRDYGYTF.

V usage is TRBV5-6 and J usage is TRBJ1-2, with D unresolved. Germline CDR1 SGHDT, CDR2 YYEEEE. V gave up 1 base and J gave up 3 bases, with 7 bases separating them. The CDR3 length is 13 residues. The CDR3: CASSLSGYYGYTF. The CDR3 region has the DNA TGTGCCAGCAGCTTGTCGGGTTACTATGGCTACACCTTC.

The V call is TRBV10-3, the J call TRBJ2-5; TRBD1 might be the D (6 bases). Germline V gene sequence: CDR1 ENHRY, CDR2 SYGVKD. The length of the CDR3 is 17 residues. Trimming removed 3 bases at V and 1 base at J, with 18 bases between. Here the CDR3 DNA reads TGTGCCATCAGTGATCTTGGGCCCTGGGGGCGCCAAGAGACCCAGTACTTC. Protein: CAISDLGPWGRQETQYF.

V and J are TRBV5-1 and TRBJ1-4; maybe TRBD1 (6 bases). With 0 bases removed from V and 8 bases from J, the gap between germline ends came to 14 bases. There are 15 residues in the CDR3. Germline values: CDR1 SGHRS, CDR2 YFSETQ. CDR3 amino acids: CASSLGSAGAEKLFF. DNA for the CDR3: TGCGCCAGCAGCTTGGGTTCGGCAGGGGCAGAAAAACTGTTTTTT.

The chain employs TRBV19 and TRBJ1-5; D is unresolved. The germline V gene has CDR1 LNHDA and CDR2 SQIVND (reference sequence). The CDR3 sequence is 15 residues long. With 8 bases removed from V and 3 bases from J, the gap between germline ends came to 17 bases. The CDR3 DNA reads TGTGCCAGTCTGATACGGATGGGCTCCAATCAGCCCCAGCATTTT. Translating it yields CASLIRMGSNQPQHF. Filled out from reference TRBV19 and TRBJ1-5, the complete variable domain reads DGGITQSPKYLFRKEGQNVTLSCEQNLNHDAMYWYRQDPGQGLRLIYYSQIVNDFQKGDIAEGYSVSREKKESFPLTVTSAQKNPTAFYLCASLIRMGSNQPQHFGDGTRLSIL.

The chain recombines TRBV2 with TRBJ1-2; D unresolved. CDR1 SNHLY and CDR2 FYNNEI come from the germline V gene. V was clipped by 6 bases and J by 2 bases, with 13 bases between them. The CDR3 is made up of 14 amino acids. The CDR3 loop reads CASRVEVGNYGYTF. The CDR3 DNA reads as TGTGCCAGCAGAGTCGAGGTGGGGAACTATGGCTACACCTTC.

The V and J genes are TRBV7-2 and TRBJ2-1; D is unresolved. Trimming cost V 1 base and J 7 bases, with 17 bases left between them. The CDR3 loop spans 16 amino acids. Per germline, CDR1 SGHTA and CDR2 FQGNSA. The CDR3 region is CASSLVLMAVRNEQFF. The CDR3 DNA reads TGTGCCAGCAGCTTAGTTTTAATGGCAGTTCGGAATGAGCAGTTCTTC.

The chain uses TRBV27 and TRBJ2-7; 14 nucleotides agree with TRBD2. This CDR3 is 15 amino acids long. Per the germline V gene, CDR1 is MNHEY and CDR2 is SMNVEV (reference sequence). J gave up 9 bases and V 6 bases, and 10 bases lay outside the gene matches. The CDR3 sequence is CASSSRLAGGEVQYF. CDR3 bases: TGTGCCAGCAGCTCCCGACTAGCGGGGGGGGAGGTGCAGTACTTC.

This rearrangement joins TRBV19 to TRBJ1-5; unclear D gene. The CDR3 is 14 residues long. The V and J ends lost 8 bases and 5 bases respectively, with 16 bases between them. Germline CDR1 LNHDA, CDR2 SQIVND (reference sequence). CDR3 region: CASLGSSVYQPQHF. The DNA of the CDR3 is TGTGCCAGTCTCGGGTCGTCGGTTTATCAGCCCCAGCATTTT. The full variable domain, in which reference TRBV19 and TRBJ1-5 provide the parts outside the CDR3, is DGGITQSPKYLFRKEGQNVTLSCEQNLNHDAMYWYRQDPGQGLRLIYYSQIVNDFQKGDIAEGYSVSREKKESFPLTVTSAQKNPTAFYLCASLGSSVYQPQHFGDGTRLSIL.